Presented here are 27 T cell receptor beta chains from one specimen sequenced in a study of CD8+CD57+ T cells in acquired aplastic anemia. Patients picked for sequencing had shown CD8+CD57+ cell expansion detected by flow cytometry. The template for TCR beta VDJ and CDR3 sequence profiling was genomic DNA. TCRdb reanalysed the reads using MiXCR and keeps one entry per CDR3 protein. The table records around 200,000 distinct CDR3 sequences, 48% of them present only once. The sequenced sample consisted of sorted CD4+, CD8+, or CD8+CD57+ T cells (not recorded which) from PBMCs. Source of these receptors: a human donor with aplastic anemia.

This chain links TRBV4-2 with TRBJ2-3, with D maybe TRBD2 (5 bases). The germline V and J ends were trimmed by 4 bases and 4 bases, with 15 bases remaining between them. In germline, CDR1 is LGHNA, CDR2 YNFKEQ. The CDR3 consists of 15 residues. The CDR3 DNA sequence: TGTGCCAGCAGCCCGGTGCGGGCGGCGGCAGATACGCAGTATTTT. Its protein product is CASSPVRAAADTQYF.

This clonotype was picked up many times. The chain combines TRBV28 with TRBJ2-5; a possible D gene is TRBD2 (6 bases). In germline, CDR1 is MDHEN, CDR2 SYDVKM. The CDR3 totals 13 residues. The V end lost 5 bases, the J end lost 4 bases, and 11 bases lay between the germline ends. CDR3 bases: TGTGCCAGCAGTGCCCGGGGAGGAGAGACCCAGTACTTC. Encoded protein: CASSARGGETQYF.

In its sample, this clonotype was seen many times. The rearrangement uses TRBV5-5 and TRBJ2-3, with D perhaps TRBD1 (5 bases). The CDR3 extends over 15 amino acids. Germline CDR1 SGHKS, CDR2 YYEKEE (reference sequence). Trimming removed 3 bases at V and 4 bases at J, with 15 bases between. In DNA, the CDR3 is TGTGCCAGCAGCTCAAGGGGTAGGGGTTCAGATACGCAGTATTTT. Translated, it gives CASSSRGRGSDTQYF. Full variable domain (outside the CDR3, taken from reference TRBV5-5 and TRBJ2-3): DAGVTQSPTHLIKTRGQQVTLRCSPISGHKSVSWYQQVLGQGPQFIFQYYEKEERGRGNFPDRFSARQFPNYSSELNVNALLLGDSALYLCASSSRGRGSDTQYFGPGTRLTVL.

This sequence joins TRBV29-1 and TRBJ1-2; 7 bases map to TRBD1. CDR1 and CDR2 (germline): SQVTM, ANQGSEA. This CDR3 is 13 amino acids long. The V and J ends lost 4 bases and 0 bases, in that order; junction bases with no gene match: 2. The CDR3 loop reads CSVATGANYGYTF. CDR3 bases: TGCAGCGTTGCTACAGGGGCTAACTATGGCTACACCTTC.

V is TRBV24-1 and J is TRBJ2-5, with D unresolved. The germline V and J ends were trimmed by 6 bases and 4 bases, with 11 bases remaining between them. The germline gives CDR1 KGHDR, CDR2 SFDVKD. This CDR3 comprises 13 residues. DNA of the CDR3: TGTGCCACCAGTTTGGCGATCGGAGAGACCCAGTACTTC. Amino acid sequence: CATSLAIGETQYF.

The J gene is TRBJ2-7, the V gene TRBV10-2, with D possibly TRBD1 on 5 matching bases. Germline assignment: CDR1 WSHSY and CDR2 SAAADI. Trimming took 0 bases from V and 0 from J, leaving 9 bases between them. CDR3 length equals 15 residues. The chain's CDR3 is CASSESQDNSYEQYF. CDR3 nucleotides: TGCGCCAGCAGTGAGTCTCAGGACAACTCCTACGAGCAGTACTTC.

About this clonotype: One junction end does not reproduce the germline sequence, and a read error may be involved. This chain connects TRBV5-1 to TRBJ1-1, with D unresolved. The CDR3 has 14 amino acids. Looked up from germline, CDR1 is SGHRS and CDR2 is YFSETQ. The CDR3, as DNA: TGTGCCGGCAGCCTTATAGAAGGGAACACTGAAGCTTTCTTT. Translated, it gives CAGSLIEGNTEAFF. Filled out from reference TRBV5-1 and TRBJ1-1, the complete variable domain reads KAGVTQTPRYLIKTRGQQVTLSCSPISGHRSVSWYQQTPGQGLQFLFEYFSETQRNKGNFPGRFSGRQFSNSRSEMNVSTLELGDSALYLCAGSLIEGNTEAFFGQGTRLTVV.

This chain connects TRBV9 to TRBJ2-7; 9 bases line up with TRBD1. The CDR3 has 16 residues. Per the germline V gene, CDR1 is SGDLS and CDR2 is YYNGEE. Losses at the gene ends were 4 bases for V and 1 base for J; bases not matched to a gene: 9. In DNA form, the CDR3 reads TGTGCCAGCAGCCCAGCTAGAGGACAGGGGTCCTACGAGCAGTACTTC. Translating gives CASSPARGQGSYEQYF. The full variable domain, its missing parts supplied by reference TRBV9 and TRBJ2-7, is DSGVTQTPKHLITATGQRVTLRCSPRSGDLSVYWYQQSLDQGLQFLIQYYNGEERAKGNILERFSAQQFPDLHSELNLSSLELGDSALYFCASSPARGQGSYEQYFGPGTRLTVT.

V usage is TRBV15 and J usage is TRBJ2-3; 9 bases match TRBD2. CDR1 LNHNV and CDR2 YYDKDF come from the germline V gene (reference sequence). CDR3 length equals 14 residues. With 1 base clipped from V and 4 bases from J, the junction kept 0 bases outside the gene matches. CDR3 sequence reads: CATSRVAGADTQYF. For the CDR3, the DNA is TGTGCCACCAGCAGAGTAGCGGGAGCAGATACGCAGTATTTT.

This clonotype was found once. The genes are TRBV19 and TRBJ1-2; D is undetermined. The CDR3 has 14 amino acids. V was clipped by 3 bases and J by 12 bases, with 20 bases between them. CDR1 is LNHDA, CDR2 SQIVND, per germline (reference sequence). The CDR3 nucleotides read TGTGCCAGTAGTATCAGGATGGGGTCGCCGGGTGACACCTTC. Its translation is CASSIRMGSPGDTF.

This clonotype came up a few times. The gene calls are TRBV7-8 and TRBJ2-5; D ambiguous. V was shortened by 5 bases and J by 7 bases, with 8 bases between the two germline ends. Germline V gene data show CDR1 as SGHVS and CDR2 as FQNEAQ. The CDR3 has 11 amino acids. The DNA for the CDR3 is TGTGCCAGCAGCCGAGGCGGGACCCAGTACTTC. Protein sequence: CASSRGGTQYF.

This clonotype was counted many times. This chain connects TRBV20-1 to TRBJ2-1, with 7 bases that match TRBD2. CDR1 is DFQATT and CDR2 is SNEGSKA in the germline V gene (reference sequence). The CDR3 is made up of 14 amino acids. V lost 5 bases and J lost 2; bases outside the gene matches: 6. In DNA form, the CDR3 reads TGCAGTGCTTGGAGTGGACTAGCCTACAATGAGCAGTTCTTC. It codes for CSAWSGLAYNEQFF.

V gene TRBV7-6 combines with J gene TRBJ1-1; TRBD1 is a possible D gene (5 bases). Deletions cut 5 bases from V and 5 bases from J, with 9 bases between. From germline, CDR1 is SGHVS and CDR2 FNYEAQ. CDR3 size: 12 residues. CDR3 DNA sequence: TGTGCCAGCAGCCCGGAGGGGACTGAAGCTTTCTTT. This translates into CASSPEGTEAFF. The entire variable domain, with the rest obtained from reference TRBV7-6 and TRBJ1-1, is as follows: GAGVSQSPRYKVTKRGQDVALRCDPISGHVSLYWYRQALGQGPEFLTYFNYEAQQDKSGLPNDRFSAERPEGSISTLTIQRTEQRDSAMYRCASSPEGTEAFFGQGTRLTVV.

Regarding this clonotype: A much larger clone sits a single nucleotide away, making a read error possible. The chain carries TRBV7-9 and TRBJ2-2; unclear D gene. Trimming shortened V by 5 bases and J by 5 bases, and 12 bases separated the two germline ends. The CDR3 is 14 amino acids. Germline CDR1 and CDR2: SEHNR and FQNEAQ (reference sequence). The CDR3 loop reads CASSATRPTGELFF. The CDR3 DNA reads TGTGCCAGCAGCGCGACCCGCCCGACCGGGGAGCTGTTTTTT.

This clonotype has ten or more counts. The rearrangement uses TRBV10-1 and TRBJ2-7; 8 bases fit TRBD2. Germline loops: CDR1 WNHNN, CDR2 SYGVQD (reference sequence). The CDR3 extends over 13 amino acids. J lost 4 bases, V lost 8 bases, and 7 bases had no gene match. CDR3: CASAPAGEYEQYF. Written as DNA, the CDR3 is TGCGCCAGCGCCCCAGCGGGGGAATACGAGCAGTACTTC.

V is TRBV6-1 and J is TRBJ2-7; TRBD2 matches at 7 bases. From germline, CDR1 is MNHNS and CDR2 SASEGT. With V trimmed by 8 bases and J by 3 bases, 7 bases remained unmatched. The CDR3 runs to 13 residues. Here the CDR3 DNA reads TGTGCCAGCTCCGTGGGGGGGTACTACGAGCAGTACTTC. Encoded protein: CASSVGGYYEQYF.

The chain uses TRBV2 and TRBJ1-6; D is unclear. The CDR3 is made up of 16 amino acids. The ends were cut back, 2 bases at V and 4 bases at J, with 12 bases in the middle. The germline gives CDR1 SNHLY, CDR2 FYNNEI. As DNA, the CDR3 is TGTGCCAGCAGTGAAATTGGGATTGGGTATAATTCACCCCTCCACTTT. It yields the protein CASSEIGIGYNSPLHF.

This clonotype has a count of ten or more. Written as DNA, the CDR3 is TGTGCCAGCAAATCGCAGGGGGGAAACACCGGGGAGCTGTTTTTT. Protein: CASKSQGGNTGELFF. The V gene is TRBV2, the J gene TRBJ2-2; D might be TRBD1 (7 bases). In germline, CDR1 is SNHLY, CDR2 FYNNEI. Trimming removed 7 bases from V and 2 bases from J, with 14 bases in between. This CDR3 has 15 amino acids.

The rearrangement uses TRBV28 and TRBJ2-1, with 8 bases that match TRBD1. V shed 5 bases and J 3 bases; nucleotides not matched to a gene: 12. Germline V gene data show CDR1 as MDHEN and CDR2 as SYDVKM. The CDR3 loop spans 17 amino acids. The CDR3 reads CASSLISGTGLYNEQFF. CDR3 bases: TGTGCCAGCAGTCTAATCTCCGGGACAGGCCTCTACAATGAGCAGTTCTTC.

CDR3 sequence: CASSSGGQYYEQYF. For the CDR3, the DNA is TGTGCCAGCAGCTCCGGCGGACAGTACTACGAGCAGTACTTC. The J gene is TRBJ2-7, the V gene TRBV7-6; weak D call: TRBD1 (6 bases). The germline V gene encodes CDR1 SGHVS and CDR2 FNYEAQ. There are 14 residues in the CDR3. Trimming left V 4 bases short and J 3 bases short, with 13 bases between.

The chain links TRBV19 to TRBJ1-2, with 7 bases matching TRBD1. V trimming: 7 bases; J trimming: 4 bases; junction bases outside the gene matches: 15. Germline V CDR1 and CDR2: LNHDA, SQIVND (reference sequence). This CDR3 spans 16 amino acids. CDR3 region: CASNAGQVGGLYGYTF. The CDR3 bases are TGTGCCAGTAATGCTGGACAGGTCGGCGGGCTCTATGGCTACACCTTC.

The chain's CDR3 is CASSIDRAGDEQYF. The CDR3, as DNA: TGTGCCAGTAGTATAGACAGGGCTGGGGACGAGCAGTACTTC. The chain is built from TRBV19 and TRBJ2-7; a weak D match, TRBD1 (5 bases). With 0 bases removed from V and 5 bases from J, the gap between germline ends came to 11 bases. The V gene's germline CDR1 is LNHDA and CDR2 SQIVND (reference sequence). This CDR3 has 14 amino acids.

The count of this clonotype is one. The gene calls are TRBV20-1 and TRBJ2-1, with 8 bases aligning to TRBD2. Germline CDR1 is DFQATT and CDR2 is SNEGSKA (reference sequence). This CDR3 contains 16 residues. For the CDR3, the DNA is TGCAGCGCCGCTTCTAGCGGGCGGATGCGTCGGGATGGGCAGTTCTTC. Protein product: CSAASSGRMRRDGQFF.

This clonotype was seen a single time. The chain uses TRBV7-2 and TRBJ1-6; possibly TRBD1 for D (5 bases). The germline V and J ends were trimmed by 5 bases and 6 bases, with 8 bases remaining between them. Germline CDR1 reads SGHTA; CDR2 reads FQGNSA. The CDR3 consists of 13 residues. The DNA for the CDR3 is TGTGCCAGCAGCCCAGGGCTTAATTCACCCCTCCACTTT. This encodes CASSPGLNSPLHF.

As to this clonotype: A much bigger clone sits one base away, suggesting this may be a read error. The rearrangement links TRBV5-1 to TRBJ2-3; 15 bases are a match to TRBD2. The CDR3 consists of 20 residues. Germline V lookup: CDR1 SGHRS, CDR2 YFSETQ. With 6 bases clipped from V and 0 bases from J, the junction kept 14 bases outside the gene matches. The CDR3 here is CASILGTSGGTTRSTDTQYF. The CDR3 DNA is TGCGCCAGCATCTTAGGGACTAGCGGGGGGACAACCCGTAGCACAGATACGCAGTATTTT.

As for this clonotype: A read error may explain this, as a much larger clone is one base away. The CDR3 is CASNPWTSGGFTDTQYF. The CDR3 DNA follows: TGCGCCAGCAACCCCTGGACTAGCGGGGGGTTCACAGATACGCAGTATTTT. The chain recombines TRBV5-1 with TRBJ2-3; TRBD2 aligns across 14 bases. The CDR3 covers 17 residues. Germline V gene data show CDR1 as SGHRS and CDR2 as YFSETQ. V dropped 6 bases and J dropped 2; count of bases not matched to a gene: 8.

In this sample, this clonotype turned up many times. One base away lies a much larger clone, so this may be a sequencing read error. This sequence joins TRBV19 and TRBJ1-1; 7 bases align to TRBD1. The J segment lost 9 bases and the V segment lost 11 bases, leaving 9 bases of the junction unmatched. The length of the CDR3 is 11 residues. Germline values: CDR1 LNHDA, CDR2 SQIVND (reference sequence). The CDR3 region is CAGRQGVQAFF. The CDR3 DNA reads TGTGCCGGTCGACAGGGTGTCCAAGCTTTCTTT.